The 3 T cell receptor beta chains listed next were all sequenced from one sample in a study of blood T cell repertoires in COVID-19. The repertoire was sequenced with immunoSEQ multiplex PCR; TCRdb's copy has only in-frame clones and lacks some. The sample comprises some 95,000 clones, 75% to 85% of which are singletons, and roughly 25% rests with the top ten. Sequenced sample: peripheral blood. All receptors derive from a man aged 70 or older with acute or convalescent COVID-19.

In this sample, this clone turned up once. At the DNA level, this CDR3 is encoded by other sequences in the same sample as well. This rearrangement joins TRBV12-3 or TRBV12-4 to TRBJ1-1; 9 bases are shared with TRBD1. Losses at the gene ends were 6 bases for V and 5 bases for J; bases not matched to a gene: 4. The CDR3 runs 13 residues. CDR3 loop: CASSLGQGTEAFF. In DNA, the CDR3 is TGTGCCAGCAGCCTGGGACAGGGAACTGAAGCTTTCTTT.

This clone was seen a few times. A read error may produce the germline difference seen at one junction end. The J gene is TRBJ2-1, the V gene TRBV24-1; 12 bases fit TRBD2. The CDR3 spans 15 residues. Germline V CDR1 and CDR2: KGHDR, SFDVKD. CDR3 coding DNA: TGTGCCACGAGTGTCACAGCTAGCGGGAGGGCGGAGCAGTTCTTC. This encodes CATSVTASGRAEQFF.

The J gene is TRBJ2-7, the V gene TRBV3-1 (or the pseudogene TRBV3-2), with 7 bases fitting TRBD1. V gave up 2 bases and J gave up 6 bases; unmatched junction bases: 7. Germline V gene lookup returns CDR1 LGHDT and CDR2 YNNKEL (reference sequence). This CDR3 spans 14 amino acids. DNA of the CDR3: TGTGCCAGCAGCCAATTGGGACAGAGGGCCGAGCAGTACTTC. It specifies CASSQLGQRAEQYF.